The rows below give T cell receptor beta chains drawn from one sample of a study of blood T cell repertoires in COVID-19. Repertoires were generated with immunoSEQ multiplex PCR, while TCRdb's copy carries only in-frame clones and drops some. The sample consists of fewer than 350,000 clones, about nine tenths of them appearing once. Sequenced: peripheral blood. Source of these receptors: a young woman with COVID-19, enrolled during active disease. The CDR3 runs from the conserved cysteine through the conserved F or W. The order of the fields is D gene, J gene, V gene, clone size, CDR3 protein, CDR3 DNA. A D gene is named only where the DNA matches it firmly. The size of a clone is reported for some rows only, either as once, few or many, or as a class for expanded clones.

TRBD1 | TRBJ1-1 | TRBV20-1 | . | CRPGQPGEAFF | TGCAGACCGGGACAGCCGGGTGAAGCTTTCTTT
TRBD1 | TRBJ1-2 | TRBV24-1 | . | CATSDPGQGNYGYTF | TGTGCCACCAGTGATCCGGGACAGGGAAACTATGGCTACACCTTC
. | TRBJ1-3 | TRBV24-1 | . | CATSDPGLGNTIYF | TGTGCCACCAGTGACCCGGGTCTTGGAAACACCATATATTTT
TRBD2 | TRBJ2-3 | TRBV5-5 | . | CASSLVGGSAPDTQYF | TGTGCCAGCAGCTTGGTAGGCGGGAGTGCCCCAGATACGCAGTATTTT
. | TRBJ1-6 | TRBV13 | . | CASSLDRQYNSPLHF | TGTGCCAGCAGCTTAGACAGACAGTATAATTCACCCCTCCACTTT
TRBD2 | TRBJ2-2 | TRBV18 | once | CASSPTREFTGELFF | TGTGCCAGCTCACCAACGCGGGAGTTCACCGGGGAGCTGTTTTTT
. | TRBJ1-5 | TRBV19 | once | CASSNRGRGGQPQHF | TGTGCCAGTAGTAATCGGGGTCGGGGGGGTCAGCCCCAGCATTTT
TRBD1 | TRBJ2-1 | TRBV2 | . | CASTRQGVDEQFF | TGTGCCAGCACGAGACAGGGGGTTGATGAGCAGTTCTTC
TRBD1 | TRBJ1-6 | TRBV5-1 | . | CASSVTGDSPLHF | TGCGCCAGCAGCGTGACAGGGGATTCACCCCTCCACTTT
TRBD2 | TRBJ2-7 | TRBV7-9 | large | CASSRTSGGSSYEQYF | TGTGCCAGCAGCCGAACTAGCGGGGGGTCCTCCTACGAGCAGTACTTC
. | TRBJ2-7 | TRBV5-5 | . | CASSSGLTIYEQYF | TGTGCCAGCAGCAGCGGCCTGACTATCTACGAGCAGTACTTC
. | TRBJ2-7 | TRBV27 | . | CASSLRGSGTYEQYF | TGTGCCAGCAGTTTACGAGGGAGTGGTACCTACGAGCAGTACTTC
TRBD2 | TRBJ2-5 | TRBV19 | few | CASSIASGSSGETQYF | TGTGCCAGTAGTATTGCTAGCGGTTCCTCGGGAGAGACCCAGTACTTC
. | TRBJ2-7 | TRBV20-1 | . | CSASGGPSSYEQYF | TGCAGTGCTAGTGGGGGGCCTAGCTCCTACGAGCAGTACTTC
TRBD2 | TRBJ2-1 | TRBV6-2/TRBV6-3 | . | CASSLTSGRDNEQFF | TGTGCCAGCAGCCTAACTAGCGGGAGGGACAATGAGCAGTTCTTC
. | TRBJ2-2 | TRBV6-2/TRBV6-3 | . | CASSYPPGGRGNTGELFF | TGTGCCAGCAGTTACCCCCCGGGCGGTCGGGGGAACACCGGGGAGCTGTTTTTT
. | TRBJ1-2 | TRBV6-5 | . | CATKQGSNYGYTF | TGTGCCACTAAGCAGGGATCTAACTATGGCTACACCTTC
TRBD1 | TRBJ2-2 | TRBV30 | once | CAWSSFPGQGSTGELFF | TGTGCCTGGAGCTCCTTCCCGGGACAGGGAAGCACCGGGGAGCTGTTTTTT
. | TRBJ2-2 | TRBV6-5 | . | CASRREANTGELFF | TGTGCCAGCAGAAGGGAGGCGAACACCGGGGAGCTGTTTTTT
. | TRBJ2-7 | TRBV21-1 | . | CASSWAPGDYEQYF | TGTGCCAGCAGTTGGGCTCCGGGGGACTACGAGCAGTACTTC
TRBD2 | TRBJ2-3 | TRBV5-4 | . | CASSPGLAGVPLATDTQYF | TGTGCCAGCAGCCCCGGACTAGCGGGAGTTCCTCTGGCCACAGATACGCAGTATTTT
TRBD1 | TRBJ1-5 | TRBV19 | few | CASIDRGGSNQPQHF | TGTGCCAGTATCGACAGGGGTGGGAGCAATCAGCCCCAGCATTTT
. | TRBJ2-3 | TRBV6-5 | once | CASSSGPGYDTQYF | TGTGCCAGCAGTTCCGGTCCGGGGTACGATACGCAGTATTTT
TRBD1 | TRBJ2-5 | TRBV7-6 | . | CASSHTGEQETQYF | TGTGCCAGCAGCCATACAGGGGAACAAGAGACCCAGTACTTC
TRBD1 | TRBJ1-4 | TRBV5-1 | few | CASSTTDRGREKLFF | TGCGCCAGCAGCACCACGGACAGGGGGCGCGAAAAACTGTTTTTT